This T cell receptor beta chain was identified in a study of T cells in localized non-small cell lung cancer. Study-wide findings and caveats: For the top 100 tumor clones, a median about 57 also appeared in adjacent lung.

Generated by immunoSEQ multiplex PCR, the TCRdb table keeps only in-frame clones and is missing some. This sample has tens of thousands of clones, with around 81% found just once. On this clone: As yet, its antigen is unknown.

This CDR3 contains 13 residues. Germline lookup yields CDR1 SNHLY and CDR2 FYNNEI. Trimming took 7 bases from V and 7 from J, leaving 14 bases between them. The V call is TRBV2, the J call TRBJ2-1, with unresolved D. The sample consisted of peripheral blood, taken before any cancer treatment. This clonotype originated in a female donor older than 55 with stage I lung adenocarcinoma. CDR3 bases: TGTGCCAGCATTACAAGCGTCCGGAATGAGCAGTTCTTC. The encoded protein is CASITSVRNEQFF.